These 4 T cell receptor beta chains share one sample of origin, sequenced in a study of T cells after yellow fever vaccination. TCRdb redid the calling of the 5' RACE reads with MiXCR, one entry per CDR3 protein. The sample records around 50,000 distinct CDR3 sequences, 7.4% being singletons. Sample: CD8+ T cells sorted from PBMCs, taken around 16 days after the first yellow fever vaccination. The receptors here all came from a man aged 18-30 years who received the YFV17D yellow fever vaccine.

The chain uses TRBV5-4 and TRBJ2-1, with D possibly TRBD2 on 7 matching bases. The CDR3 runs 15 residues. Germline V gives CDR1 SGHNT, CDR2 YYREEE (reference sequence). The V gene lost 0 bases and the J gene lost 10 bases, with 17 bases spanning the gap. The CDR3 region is CASSLDGGPYSEQFF. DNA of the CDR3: TGTGCCAGCAGCTTGGACGGGGGGCCTTATTCGGAGCAGTTCTTC. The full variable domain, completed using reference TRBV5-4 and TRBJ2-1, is ETGVTQSPTHLIKTRGQQVTLRCSSQSGHNTVSWYQQALGQGPQFIFQYYREEENGRGNFPPRFSGLQFPNYSSELNVNALELDDSALYLCASSLDGGPYSEQFFGPGTRLTVL.

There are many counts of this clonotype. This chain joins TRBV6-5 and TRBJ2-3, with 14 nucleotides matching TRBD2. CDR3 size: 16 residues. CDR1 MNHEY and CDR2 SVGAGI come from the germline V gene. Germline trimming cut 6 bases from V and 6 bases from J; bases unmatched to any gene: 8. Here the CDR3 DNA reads TGTGCCAGCAGCTTGACTAGCGGGGGGGCAGAGGATACGCAGTATTTT. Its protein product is CASSLTSGGAEDTQYF.

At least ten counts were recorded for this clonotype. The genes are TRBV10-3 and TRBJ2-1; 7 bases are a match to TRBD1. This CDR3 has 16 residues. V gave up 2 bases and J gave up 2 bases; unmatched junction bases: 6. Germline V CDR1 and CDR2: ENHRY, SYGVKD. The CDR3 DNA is TGTGCCATCAGTGAGACTAACAGGGGTGCCTACAATGAGCAGTTCTTC. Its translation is CAISETNRGAYNEQFF.

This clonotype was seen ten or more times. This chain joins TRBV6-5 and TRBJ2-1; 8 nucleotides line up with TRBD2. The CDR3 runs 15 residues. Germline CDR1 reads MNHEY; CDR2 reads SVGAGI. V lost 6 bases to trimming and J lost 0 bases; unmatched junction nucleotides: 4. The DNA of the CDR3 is TGTGCCAGCAGCCCGGGGGGGAGCTCCTACAATGAGCAGTTCTTC. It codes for CASSPGGSSYNEQFF.